Detailed here is one T cell receptor beta chain. These data come from a study of immune evolution from preneoplasia to lung adenocarcinoma. The V segment lost 0 bases and the J segment 7 bases; nucleotides outside the gene matches: 3. The length of the CDR3 is 14 residues. Germline lookup yields CDR1 LGHNA and CDR2 YSLEER. TCRdb's copy holds only in-frame clones and misses some; the assay was immunoSEQ multiplex PCR. The data show about 14,000 clones, with over 65% seen just once and 3% held by the top ten. The sequence was obtained from a person aged 60 to 85 with lung adenocarcinoma. The sequenced material came from FFPE minimally invasive lung adenocarcinoma tissue. The chain links TRBV4-3 to TRBJ2-4; 7 bases agree with TRBD2. The CDR3 loop reads CASSQDWGGNIQYF. The DNA for the CDR3 is TGCGCCAGCAGCCAAGATTGGGGAGGGAACATTCAGTACTTC.